These 27 T cell receptor beta chains were sequenced from one sample in a study of blood T cell repertoires in COVID-19. Sequencing used immunoSEQ multiplex PCR; TCRdb keeps in-frame clones, though not all of them. The sample has roughly 69,000 clones; more than 65% are singletons. Sequenced sample: peripheral blood. These TCRs come from a human donor in a cohort sampled during active COVID-19.

The chain carries TRBV5-1 and TRBJ1-1; TRBD1 is a possible D gene (5 bases). V was pared by 0 bases and J by 0 bases, with 18 bases between. Germline assignment: CDR1 SGHRS and CDR2 YFSETQ. The CDR3 loop spans 18 amino acids. In DNA, the CDR3 is TGCGCCAGCAGCTTGGCTCGGGGGAATAGGGGTTTGAACACTGAAGCTTTCTTT. Translated, it gives CASSLARGNRGLNTEAFF.

The chain couples TRBV14 to TRBJ1-6, with TRBD1 as a possible D gene (5 bases). The ends were cut back, 0 bases at V and 9 bases at J, with 15 bases in the middle. Germline lookup yields CDR1 SGHDN and CDR2 FVKESK. The CDR3 has 16 residues. The CDR3 protein is CASSQDGTTIGSPLHF. The CDR3 nucleotides are TGTGCCAGCAGCCAAGATGGGACTACAATCGGTTCACCCCTCCACTTT.

The chain employs TRBV7-9 and TRBJ1-1; D not resolved. Germline V gene lookup returns CDR1 SEHNR and CDR2 FQNEAQ (reference sequence). The CDR3 is 14 amino acids. V lost 4 bases to trimming and J lost 1 base, with 10 bases between them. CDR3 sequence reads: CASSSSGWNTEAFF. CDR3 sequence (DNA): TGTGCCAGCAGCTCCTCGGGTTGGAACACTGAAGCTTTCTTT.

V is TRBV12-3 or TRBV12-4 and J is TRBJ1-4; the D gene is possibly TRBD1 (6 bases). The germline V and J ends were trimmed by 6 bases and 8 bases, with 13 bases remaining between them. The length of the CDR3 is 13 residues. CDR3 protein: CASSSRRGEKLFF. The CDR3 nucleotides are TGTGCCAGCAGCTCCCGTAGGGGGGAAAAACTGTTTTTT.

The chain has TRBV29-1 and TRBJ2-3; D may be TRBD2 (5 bases). Trimming removed 4 bases at V and 4 bases at J, with 9 bases between. CDR3 size: 12 residues. Germline CDR1 is SQVTM and CDR2 is ANQGSEA. CDR3 sequence reads: CSVAVGADTQYF. CDR3 bases: TGCAGCGTTGCGGTCGGGGCAGATACGCAGTATTTT.

V is TRBV28 and J is TRBJ1-1, with D maybe TRBD1 (5 bases). CDR3 length: 14 residues. V was pared by 5 bases and J by 4 bases, with 14 bases between. Per germline, CDR1 MDHEN and CDR2 SYDVKM. CDR3: CASSPTGGGTEAFF. As DNA, the CDR3 is TGTGCCAGCAGTCCCACGGGGGGAGGCACTGAAGCTTTCTTT.

This rearrangement joins TRBV14 to TRBJ2-5; 8 nucleotides align to TRBD2. Trimming at V came to 0 bases and at J to 4 bases, leaving 4 bases not matched to a gene. Germline lookup yields CDR1 SGHDN and CDR2 FVKESK. This CDR3 contains 15 residues. The DNA of the CDR3 is TGTGCCAGCAGCCAAGACGGGGGGGCGCGAGAGACCCAGTACTTC. It yields the protein CASSQDGGARETQYF.

The chain recombines TRBV7-2 with TRBJ2-5; 8 bases agree with TRBD1. The CDR3 has 16 residues. The germline V gene has CDR1 SGHTA and CDR2 FQGNSA. V lost 7 bases, J lost 5 bases, and 15 bases stayed unmatched. CDR3: CASTQRTGRNVETQYF. The DNA of the CDR3 is TGTGCCAGCACCCAAAGGACAGGGCGAAATGTGGAGACCCAGTACTTC. Using reference TRBV7-2 and TRBJ2-5 for the parts outside the CDR3, the full variable domain is GAGVSQSPSNKVTEKGKDVELRCDPISGHTALYWYRQSLGQGLEFLIYFQGNSAPDKSGLPSDRFSAERTGGSVSTLTIQRTQQEDSAVYLCASTQRTGRNVETQYFGPGTRLLVL.

V is TRBV5-1 and J is TRBJ2-1, with D unclear. The CDR3 extends over 12 amino acids. The germline V gene encodes CDR1 SGHRS and CDR2 YFSETQ. Trimming removed 1 base from V and 7 bases from J, with 6 bases in between. CDR3 DNA: TGCGCCAGCAGCTTGACGAGGAATGAGCAGTTCTTC. This translates into CASSLTRNEQFF.

This sequence joins TRBV18 and TRBJ2-1, with TRBD2 as a possible D gene (6 bases). Germline V gene sequence: CDR1 KGHSH, CDR2 LQKENI. This CDR3 comprises 13 residues. Between the trimmed V and J ends, which lost 6 bases and 5 bases, there was a span of 11 bases. In DNA form, the CDR3 reads TGTGCCAGCTCCTCTGCGGGGAACAATGAGCAGTTCTTC. It specifies CASSSAGNNEQFF.

The chain has TRBV30 and TRBJ2-3; D is unclear. CDR3 size: 13 residues. Per the germline V gene, CDR1 is GTSNPN and CDR2 is SVGIG (reference sequence). Deletions cut 3 bases from V and 4 bases from J, with 11 bases between. CDR3 sequence reads: CAWRRKAADTQYF. DNA of the CDR3: TGTGCCTGGAGAAGAAAAGCCGCAGATACGCAGTATTTT.

Remarks on this clone: This may be a read error, as it is one base from a much larger clone. This chain joins TRBV2 and TRBJ2-1, with TRBD1 as a possible D gene (5 bases). Trimming cost V 1 base and J 5 bases, with 15 bases left between them. The CDR3 is 16 amino acids. CDR1 is SNHLY, CDR2 FYNNEI, per germline. The CDR3 sequence is CASSEDKGQADNEQFF. The CDR3 DNA is TGTGCCAGCAGTGAAGATAAAGGACAAGCTGACAATGAGCAGTTCTTC.

The chain combines TRBV5-1 with TRBJ2-2, with a weak D call TRBD1 (5 bases). The CDR3 contains 15 residues. V was pared by 0 bases and J by 3 bases, with 9 bases between. Germline CDR1 reads SGHRS; CDR2 reads YFSETQ. CDR3 DNA: TGCGCCAGCAGCTTGGAGGGGCGAGACACCGGGGAGCTGTTTTTT. This sequence encodes CASSLEGRDTGELFF.

The table lists this clone with a count of one. This chain joins TRBV28 and TRBJ2-2, with 7 bases lining up with TRBD1. The J segment lost 7 bases and the V segment lost 5 bases, leaving 7 bases of the junction unmatched. CDR1 and CDR2 from the germline V gene are MDHEN and SYDVKM. The length of the CDR3 is 14 residues. The CDR3 sequence: CASSATGVGGELFF. CDR3 bases: TGTGCCAGCAGTGCAACAGGGGTTGGCGGGGAGCTGTTTTTT. The full variable domain, rest sourced from reference TRBV28 and TRBJ2-2, is DVKVTQSSRYLVKRTGEKVFLECVQDMDHENMFWYRQDPGLGLRLIYFSYDVKMKEKGDIPEGYSVSREKKERFSLILESASTNQTSMYLCASSATGVGGELFFGEGSRLTVL.

V gene TRBV7-2 combines with J gene TRBJ1-6, with a possible D match to TRBD1 (6 bases). Between the trimmed V and J ends, which lost 5 bases and 5 bases, there was a span of 19 bases. Germline V gene sequence: CDR1 SGHTA, CDR2 FQGNSA. This CDR3 contains 17 residues. The CDR3 DNA sequence: TGTGCCAGCAGCGCAAAATCAGCCGGGACAAATAATTCACCCCTCCACTTT. Its translation: CASSAKSAGTNNSPLHF.

This clone was counted a few times. The chain recombines TRBV5-1 with TRBJ2-5, with 13 bases aligning to TRBD2. V lost 4 bases to trimming and J lost 3 bases; unmatched junction nucleotides: 3. Per the germline V gene, CDR1 is SGHRS and CDR2 is YFSETQ. CDR3 length: 15 residues. CDR3 loop: CASSDGLAGEETQYF. CDR3 nucleotide sequence: TGCGCCAGCAGCGACGGACTAGCGGGGGAAGAGACCCAGTACTTC. Variable domain in full (rest from reference TRBV5-1 and TRBJ2-5): KAGVTQTPRYLIKTRGQQVTLSCSPISGHRSVSWYQQTPGQGLQFLFEYFSETQRNKGNFPGRFSGRQFSNSRSEMNVSTLELGDSALYLCASSDGLAGEETQYFGPGTRLLVL.

CDR3 DNA: TGTGCCAGCAGCTTAGAACAGACCCTCGAGCAGTTCTTC. This gives the protein CASSLEQTLEQFF. The genes are TRBV11-2 and TRBJ2-1, with D unresolved. Trimming shortened V by 0 bases and J by 10 bases, and 10 bases separated the two germline ends. Germline V gives CDR1 SGHAT, CDR2 FQNNGV. The CDR3 spans 13 residues.

This chain joins TRBV6-5 and TRBJ2-1; D is possibly TRBD2 (5 bases). V was clipped by 6 bases and J by 9 bases, with 18 bases between them. Germline CDR1 MNHEY, CDR2 SVGAGI. The CDR3 contains 14 residues. The CDR3 bases are TGTGCCAGCAGCCGTACCAACGAGCGGACTGAGCAGTTCTTC. This encodes CASSRTNERTEQFF.

The V call is TRBV6-5, the J call TRBJ2-1, with 8 bases lining up with TRBD2. Germline V gene sequence: CDR1 MNHEY, CDR2 SVGAGI. V lost 6 bases to trimming and J lost 7 bases; unmatched junction nucleotides: 5. The CDR3 contains 13 residues. The CDR3 sequence is CASRLASGNEQFF. Written as DNA, the CDR3 is TGTGCCAGCAGGTTGGCTAGCGGGAATGAGCAGTTCTTC.

This chain joins TRBV15 and TRBJ1-4; 7 bases line up with TRBD1. This CDR3 has 14 amino acids. Germline values: CDR1 LNHNV, CDR2 YYDKDF (reference sequence). Germline trimming cut 3 bases from V and 4 bases from J; bases unmatched to any gene: 2. The CDR3 region has the DNA TGTGCCACCAGCAGGGGACAGATTAATGAAAAACTGTTTTTT. Translation: CATSRGQINEKLFF.

The chain carries TRBV4-3 and TRBJ1-1; TRBD1 might be the D (5 bases). Germline CDR1 LGHNA, CDR2 YSLEER. The CDR3 sequence is 16 residues long. Trimming removed 1 base from V and 1 base from J, with 13 bases in between. In nucleotides, the CDR3 is TGCGCCAGCAGCCAAGCGTTGGGGCTCAGGAACACTGAAGCTTTCTTT. This codes for CASSQALGLRNTEAFF.

The rearrangement links TRBV28 to TRBJ2-1; TRBD1 might be the D (6 bases). The V end lost 7 bases, the J end lost 3 bases, and 25 bases lay between the germline ends. There are 18 residues in the CDR3. CDR1 MDHEN and CDR2 SYDVKM come from the germline V gene. The CDR3 region has the DNA TGTGCCAGCAATTCCGATAGGACAGCCCGGGTAATCTACAATGAGCAGTTCTTC. Translated, it gives CASNSDRTARVIYNEQFF.

V and J are TRBV18 and TRBJ2-5, with TRBD1 matching 7 bases. The germline V gene has CDR1 KGHSH and CDR2 LQKENI. This CDR3 is 16 amino acids long. V dropped 3 bases and J dropped 3; count of bases not matched to a gene: 10. The CDR3 DNA sequence: TGTGCCAGCTCACCCGCTAGGGACAGTTTGAAAGAGACCCAGTACTTC. Its translation: CASSPARDSLKETQYF.

This chain uses TRBV10-3 with TRBJ1-2; D might be TRBD1 (5 bases). Germline V CDR1 and CDR2: ENHRY, SYGVKD. V was shortened by 10 bases and J by 8 bases, with 11 bases between the two germline ends. The CDR3 length is 10 residues. The CDR3 nucleotides read TGTGCCACCGGACAAGAAGGCTACACCTTC. This gives the protein CATGQEGYTF.

The chain joins TRBV5-8 to TRBJ1-1, with TRBD1 matching over 9 bases. In germline, CDR1 is SGHTS, CDR2 YDEGEE. V dropped 7 bases and J dropped 4; count of bases not matched to a gene: 20. The length of the CDR3 is 18 residues. The CDR3, as DNA: TGTGCCAGCCCCATCACCGGGACAGGGAGAGCGGCTGCCACTGAAGCTTTCTTT. Its translation is CASPITGTGRAAATEAFF.

The chain's CDR3 is CASSPGTPQETQYF. The CDR3 bases are TGTGCCAGCAGCCCCGGGACTCCGCAAGAGACCCAGTACTTC. The genes are TRBV5-4 and TRBJ2-5, with D possibly matching TRBD2 (6 bases). The germline V and J ends were trimmed by 4 bases and 2 bases, with 12 bases remaining between them. The germline CDR1 and CDR2 sequences are SGHNT and YYREEE (reference sequence). CDR3 length: 14 residues. Full variable domain (missing parts from reference TRBV5-4 and TRBJ2-5): ETGVTQSPTHLIKTRGQQVTLRCSSQSGHNTVSWYQQALGQGPQFIFQYYREEENGRGNFPPRFSGLQFPNYSSELNVNALELDDSALYLCASSPGTPQETQYFGPGTRLLVL.

The chain is built from TRBV5-3 and TRBJ1-3; 7 bases agree with TRBD1. TRBV5-3 falls under the ORF class, with uncertain function. There are 17 residues in the CDR3. V lost 4 bases to trimming and J lost 2 bases; unmatched junction nucleotides: 12. The CDR3, as DNA: TGTGCCAGAAGCACCTCGACAGGGCTGTATGCTGGAAACACCATATATTTT. This gives the protein CARSTSTGLYAGNTIYF.